The following is a T cell receptor (beta chain) sequence with its context. The antigen remains unidentified. V was cut by 4 bases and J by 4 bases, with 16 bases left in between. Germline lookup yields CDR1 MDHEN and CDR2 SYDVKM. The CDR3 is made up of 15 amino acids. The data stem from a study of T cell responses to AZD1222 COVID-19 vaccine. Study results and limitations: Following two doses of AZD1222, Spike-specific TCR breadth and depth rose. Baseline testing showed seropositivity in only five to seven AZD1222 recipients. Unmutated variant regions reportedly attract nearly half of all spike-specific TCRs.

The repertoire was sequenced with immunoSEQ multiplex PCR; TCRdb's copy has only in-frame clones and lacks some. The sample yields 72,000 or so clones, about 85% seen once. Sequenced material: peripheral blood, taken on day 0 of AZD1222 vaccination. The V call is TRBV28, the J call TRBJ1-2; maybe TRBD1 (6 bases). The sequence was collected from an adult in good health. The CDR3 spells CASSSGQTTVYGYTF. In nucleotides, the CDR3 is TGTGCCAGCAGTTCAGGACAGACGACTGTCTATGGCTACACCTTC.